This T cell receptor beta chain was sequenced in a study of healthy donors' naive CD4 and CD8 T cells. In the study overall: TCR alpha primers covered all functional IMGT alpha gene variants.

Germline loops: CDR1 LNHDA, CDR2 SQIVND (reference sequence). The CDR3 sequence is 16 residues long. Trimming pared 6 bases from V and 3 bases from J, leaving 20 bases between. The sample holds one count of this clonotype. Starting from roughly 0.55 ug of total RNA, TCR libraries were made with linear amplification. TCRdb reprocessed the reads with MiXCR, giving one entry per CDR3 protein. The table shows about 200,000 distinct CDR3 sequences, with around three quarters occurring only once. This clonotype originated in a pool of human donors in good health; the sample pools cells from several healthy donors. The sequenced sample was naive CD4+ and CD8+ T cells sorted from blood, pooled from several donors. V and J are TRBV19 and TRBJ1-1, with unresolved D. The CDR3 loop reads CASSKVTNRGHTEAFF. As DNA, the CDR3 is TGTGCCAGTAGCAAGGTCACGAACCGTGGGCACACTGAAGCTTTCTTT.